A single sample gave rise to the 7 T cell receptor beta chains below, sequenced in a study of cytomegalovirus exposure and HLA in healthy donors. This table comes from immunoSEQ multiplex PCR, and its TCRdb copy is limited to in-frame clones, with some not included. This sample has 80,000 or so clones, with 95% found just once. The sample taken for sequencing was PBMCs. The receptor source for this set is a woman aged 18-35 years in good health and CMV-seronegative.

CDR3 protein: CASSLQPRGFYGYTF. The CDR3 DNA follows: TGTGCCAGCAGCCTCCAACCGCGCGGATTCTATGGCTACACCTTC. V gene TRBV5-6 combines with J gene TRBJ1-2; D call uncertain. The ends were cut back, 4 bases at V and 4 bases at J, with 17 bases in the middle. Germline CDR1 is SGHDT and CDR2 is YYEEEE. The CDR3 totals 15 residues.

V and J are TRBV5-4 and TRBJ2-4; TRBD2 agrees at 12 bases. CDR1 SGHNT and CDR2 YYREEE come from the germline V gene (reference sequence). V was clipped by 4 bases and J by 7 bases; unmatched bases: 6. The length of the CDR3 is 15 residues. The CDR3 loop is CASSRPGTSGNIQYF. CDR3 sequence (DNA): TGTGCCAGCAGCCGCCCCGGGACTAGCGGGAACATTCAGTACTTC.

The chain recombines TRBV7-6 with TRBJ2-1; 9 positions agree with TRBD1. The CDR3 extends over 14 amino acids. Germline V gives CDR1 SGHVS, CDR2 FNYEAQ. V gave up 7 bases and J gave up 5 bases; unmatched junction bases: 6. The CDR3 protein is CASTDRGWDNEQFF. For the CDR3, the DNA is TGTGCCAGCACCGACAGGGGGTGGGACAATGAGCAGTTCTTC.

V gene TRBV6-6 combines with J gene TRBJ2-2, with D possibly matching TRBD2 (6 bases). The CDR3 runs 15 residues. V was trimmed by 6 bases and J by 5 bases, leaving 16 bases between them. Germline loops: CDR1 MNHNY, CDR2 SVGAGI (reference sequence). CDR3 sequence: CASSLRGSGTGELFF. The CDR3 bases are TGTGCCAGCAGCCTCCGGGGCAGCGGGACCGGGGAGCTGTTTTTT.

This chain links TRBV29-1 with TRBJ1-2, with 7 bases lining up with TRBD1. Germline CDR1 SQVTM, CDR2 ANQGSEA. Trimming at V came to 6 bases and at J to 4 bases, leaving 8 bases not matched to a gene. The CDR3 contains 13 residues. In DNA form, the CDR3 reads TGCAGCGTGAGCATACAGGGGAGCTATGGCTACACCTTC. Translating it yields CSVSIQGSYGYTF.

The V gene is TRBV6-5, the J gene TRBJ2-5; D is perhaps TRBD1 (5 bases). Trimming stripped 0 bases from V and 5 bases from J, with 13 bases between. The CDR3 runs 15 residues. Germline-derived CDR1 and CDR2 are MNHEY and SVGAGI. The CDR3 region is CASSYSGGARETQYF. CDR3 bases: TGTGCCAGCAGTTACTCGGGTGGGGCCAGGGAGACCCAGTACTTC.

There are a few counts of this clone. This sequence joins TRBV4-1 and TRBJ2-2, with D possibly TRBD1 on 6 matching bases. CDR1 and CDR2 from the germline V gene are MGHRA and YSYEKL. Trimming took off 7 bases at V and 7 bases at J, with 19 bases between the two ends. The CDR3 loop spans 15 amino acids. The CDR3 coding sequence is TGCGCCAGCACCCTTGGGGGCAGGGTGGGCGGGGAGCTGTTTTTT. Its protein product is CASTLGGRVGGELFF.